These 21 T cell receptor beta chains were sequenced from one sample in a study of T-cell memory formation after mild COVID-19. TCRdb passed the 5' RACE reads through MiXCR, listing each CDR3 protein once. The data show some 330,000 distinct CDR3 sequences, more than 20% seen once. The sample consisted of PBMCs or a T cell subset sorted from them (not recorded which). These receptors came from an adult woman who had mild COVID-19 (a few samples of this study predate the infection). Cell type and time point are not known.

The chain has TRBV4-3 and TRBJ2-1; TRBD1 is a possible D gene (5 bases). Trimming pared 2 bases from V and 5 bases from J, leaving 13 bases between. Germline V gene sequence: CDR1 LGHNA, CDR2 YSLEER. The CDR3 spans 15 residues. CDR3 DNA sequence: TGCGCCAGCAGCCAACGGGTCACAGGTAACAATGAGCAGTTCTTC. It yields the protein CASSQRVTGNNEQFF.

This clonotype was observed a few times. The gene calls are TRBV6-2 or TRBV6-3 and TRBJ2-7; D gene unclear. This CDR3 has 13 residues. CDR1 and CDR2 from the germline V gene are MNHEY and SVGEGT. The ends were cut back, 0 bases at V and 6 bases at J, with 9 bases in the middle. Written as DNA, the CDR3 is TGTGCCAGCAGTTACTCGGCCTGGTCCGAGCAGTACTTC. Translating it yields CASSYSAWSEQYF.

V gene TRBV4-1 combines with J gene TRBJ2-7, with a possible D match to TRBD1 (6 bases). Germline-derived CDR1 and CDR2 are MGHRA and YSYEKL. The CDR3 is 15 amino acids. V lost 4 bases and J 0 bases, leaving 13 bases between the germline ends. Here the CDR3 reads CASSPRDTPSYEQYF. The CDR3 bases are TGCGCCAGCAGCCCCCGGGACACCCCCTCCTACGAGCAGTACTTC.

In this sample, this clonotype turned up a few times. The chain carries TRBV4-3 and TRBJ2-7; 8 bases line up with TRBD2. The CDR3 runs to 15 residues. Germline assignment: CDR1 LGHNA and CDR2 YSLEER. With 0 bases clipped from V and 3 bases from J, the junction kept 4 bases outside the gene matches. CDR3 amino acids: CASSQEGSGDYEQYF. The CDR3 nucleotides are TGCGCCAGCAGCCAAGAGGGTAGCGGGGACTACGAGCAGTACTTC.

This clonotype was found once. The chain has TRBV20-1 and TRBJ2-7; TRBD2 is a possible D gene (5 bases). Trimming shortened V by 3 bases and J by 5 bases, and 11 bases separated the two germline ends. Germline CDR1 DFQATT, CDR2 SNEGSKA (reference sequence). The CDR3 extends over 12 amino acids. The CDR3 coding sequence is TGCAGTGCTAGGGAGGATGGCCACGAGCAGTACTTC. The encoded protein is CSAREDGHEQYF.

This clonotype was counted only a few times. The chain carries TRBV7-2 and TRBJ2-3; D not certain. The CDR3 extends over 15 amino acids. Germline V gives CDR1 SGHTA, CDR2 FQGNSA. V shed 1 base and J shed 9 bases, with 17 bases lying between them. CDR3 protein: CASSLVGSTAGTQYF. The CDR3 nucleotides are TGTGCCAGCAGCTTAGTGGGTAGCACGGCAGGCACGCAGTATTTT. Drawing the rest from reference TRBV7-2 and TRBJ2-3, the complete variable domain is GAGVSQSPSNKVTEKGKDVELRCDPISGHTALYWYRQSLGQGLEFLIYFQGNSAPDKSGLPSDRFSAERTGGSVSTLTIQRTQQEDSAVYLCASSLVGSTAGTQYFGPGTRLTVL.

This chain links TRBV7-3 with TRBJ1-2; D unclear. Germline CDR1 and CDR2: SGHTA and FQGTGA. The CDR3 runs 13 residues. V was cut by 5 bases and J by 1 base, with 8 bases left in between. CDR3 DNA: TGTGCCAGCAGCCCAAACAGTAACTATGGCTACACCTTC. It encodes CASSPNSNYGYTF.

This clonotype occurred a few times. The chain carries TRBV12-3 or TRBV12-4 and TRBJ1-1; D ambiguous. The length of the CDR3 is 12 residues. V was cut by 2 bases and J by 6 bases, with 7 bases left in between. CDR3 protein: CASSLYAAEAFF. CDR3 nucleotides: TGTGCCAGCAGTTTATATGCCGCTGAAGCTTTCTTT.

V is TRBV6-5 and J is TRBJ2-1, with D unclear. V was trimmed by 6 bases and J by 5 bases, leaving 11 bases between them. Germline V CDR1 and CDR2: MNHEY, SVGAGI. The CDR3 runs 13 residues. The CDR3 spells CASSSDGDNEQFF. CDR3 DNA sequence: TGTGCCAGCAGCTCTGACGGTGACAATGAGCAGTTCTTC.

This clonotype was counted ten times or more. The chain recombines TRBV12-3 or TRBV12-4 with TRBJ1-4, with D perhaps TRBD1 (5 bases). With 3 bases removed from V and 4 bases from J, the gap between germline ends came to 9 bases. The CDR3 loop spans 14 amino acids. CDR3 sequence (DNA): TGTGCCAGCAGTTTTCAGGGATATAATGAAAAACTGTTTTTT. Its translation is CASSFQGYNEKLFF.

This clonotype showed up just once. The CDR3 sequence is CASSGGSRALHF. As DNA, the CDR3 is TGTGCCAGCAGCGGGGGGTCTCGGGCCCTCCACTTT. The V gene is TRBV5-5, the J gene TRBJ1-6; D is possibly TRBD1 (5 bases). This CDR3 comprises 12 residues. The V end lost 4 bases, the J end lost 14 bases, and 13 bases lay between the germline ends. Per the germline V gene, CDR1 is SGHKS and CDR2 is YYEKEE (reference sequence).

The chain couples TRBV5-1 to TRBJ2-5, with 9 nucleotides matching TRBD1. V lost 4 bases and J lost 4; bases outside the gene matches: 5. There are 14 residues in the CDR3. Per the germline V gene, CDR1 is SGHRS and CDR2 is YFSETQ. This CDR3 is CASSTRQGGETQYF. The CDR3 nucleotides read TGCGCCAGCAGCACCCGACAGGGGGGAGAGACCCAGTACTTC.

The J gene is TRBJ1-5, the V gene TRBV7-9; perhaps TRBD1 as D (6 bases). Germline V gene data show CDR1 as SEHNR and CDR2 as FQNEAQ (reference sequence). The length of the CDR3 is 16 residues. Between the trimmed V and J ends, which lost 5 bases and 1 base, there was a span of 15 bases. The CDR3 here is CASSRGVGQSNQPQHF. The CDR3 nucleotides are TGTGCCAGCAGCCGCGGCGTAGGACAGAGCAATCAGCCCCAGCATTTT.

The rearrangement joins TRBV29-1 to TRBJ2-7; 7 nucleotides align to TRBD2. V lost 3 bases to trimming and J lost 2 bases; unmatched junction nucleotides: 4. CDR3 length: 13 amino acids. Germline V CDR1 and CDR2: SQVTM, ANQGSEA. The CDR3 spells CSVEGRVAYEQYF. The CDR3 DNA reads TGCAGCGTTGAGGGGAGGGTTGCCTACGAGCAGTACTTC.

This clonotype has a handful of counts. J is TRBJ2-7 and V is TRBV7-2; 8 nucleotides agree with TRBD2. After removal of 5 bases from V and 0 bases from J, the junction contained 9 bases not matched to a gene. The CDR3 spans 16 residues. Germline V lookup: CDR1 SGHTA, CDR2 FQGNSA. The CDR3 DNA reads as TGTGCCAGCAGCCGTAGGGGGACTAGGGGCTCCTACGAGCAGTACTTC. It is translated as CASSRRGTRGSYEQYF.

The V gene is TRBV9, the J gene TRBJ2-3; 9 positions agree with TRBD2. Germline V gene data show CDR1 as SGDLS and CDR2 as YYNGEE. There are 17 residues in the CDR3. V was clipped by 1 base and J by 6 bases; unmatched bases: 12. The CDR3 reads CASSVRPAGGSGDTQYF. The CDR3, as DNA: TGTGCCAGCAGCGTACGCCCAGCGGGGGGTTCCGGGGATACGCAGTATTTT.

The chain couples TRBV5-1 to TRBJ1-1; D gene uncertain. The CDR3 loop spans 14 amino acids. Germline-derived CDR1 and CDR2 are SGHRS and YFSETQ. V lost 0 bases, J lost 0 bases, and 6 bases lay in between. This chain's CDR3 is CASSLGSMNTEAFF. The DNA of the CDR3 is TGCGCCAGCAGCTTGGGGTCTATGAACACTGAAGCTTTCTTT. Variable domain in full (rest from reference TRBV5-1 and TRBJ1-1): KAGVTQTPRYLIKTRGQQVTLSCSPISGHRSVSWYQQTPGQGLQFLFEYFSETQRNKGNFPGRFSGRQFSNSRSEMNVSTLELGDSALYLCASSLGSMNTEAFFGQGTRLTVV.

This clonotype was counted only a few times. The chain joins TRBV3-1 to TRBJ1-2; TRBD1 matches at 7 bases. The CDR3 extends over 14 amino acids. Germline V gene lookup returns CDR1 LGHDT and CDR2 YNNKEL (reference sequence). Trimming cost V 1 base and J 4 bases; bases outside gene matches: 3. The CDR3 DNA reads TGTGCCAGCAGCCAAGGGACAGGAAGCTATGGCTACACCTTC. Its protein product is CASSQGTGSYGYTF. Full variable domain (missing parts from reference TRBV3-1 and TRBJ1-2): DTAVSQTPKYLVTQMGNDKSIKCEQNLGHDTMYWYKQDSKKFLKIMFSYNNKELIINETVPNRFSPKSPDKAHLNLHINSLELGDSAVYFCASSQGTGSYGYTFGSGTRLTVV.

This clonotype was seen a few times. V gene TRBV7-2 combines with J gene TRBJ2-5; perhaps TRBD1 as D (5 bases). CDR3 size: 13 residues. V was trimmed by 4 bases and J by 2 bases, leaving 8 bases between them. The germline gives CDR1 SGHTA, CDR2 FQGNSA. The CDR3 nucleotides are TGTGCCAGCAGCTGGACAAGTCAAGAGACCCAGTACTTC. It codes for CASSWTSQETQYF.

In its sample, this clonotype was seen a few times. CDR3 nucleotides: TGTGCCAGCAGCTTGCTCCCCGTGGCATCCTACGAGCAGTACTTC. It encodes CASSLLPVASYEQYF. This sequence joins TRBV5-5 and TRBJ2-7; D is unclear. With 1 base removed from V and 1 base from J, the gap between germline ends came to 12 bases. Per germline, CDR1 SGHKS and CDR2 YYEKEE (reference sequence). CDR3 size: 15 residues.

This clonotype came up a few times. This chain connects TRBV7-9 to TRBJ2-3; TRBD2 aligns across 10 bases. This CDR3 is built from 17 residues. Germline V lookup: CDR1 SEHNR, CDR2 FQNEAQ (reference sequence). J lost 6 bases, V lost 2 bases, and 11 bases had no gene match. The CDR3 nucleotides are TGTGCCAGCAGCTTAAAGGGGACCAGCGGGAGGGGTGATACGCAGTATTTT. This encodes CASSLKGTSGRGDTQYF.